What follows are 32 T cell receptor beta chains derived from one specimen sequenced in a study of cytomegalovirus exposure and HLA in healthy donors. Primers: 60 Vbeta forward and 13 Jbeta reverse. Libraries were prepared by immunoSEQ multiplex PCR; TCRdb keeps only in-frame clonotypes and omits some of them. The table includes over 150,000 clones, approximately 88% detected once. The sample was PBMCs. Receptor source: a boy aged 2 to 10 in good health and CMV-seronegative.

This chain uses TRBV29-1 with TRBJ1-1, with 12 bases identical to TRBD1. J gave up 0 bases and V 4 bases, and 6 bases lay outside the gene matches. The V gene's germline CDR1 is SQVTM and CDR2 ANQGSEA. The CDR3 has 16 residues. The CDR3 sequence: CSVGGTGGVMNTEAFF. The CDR3 DNA is TGCAGCGTTGGAGGGACAGGGGGCGTAATGAACACTGAAGCTTTCTTT.

The chain carries TRBV18 and TRBJ2-5, with TRBD1 as a possible D gene (5 bases). The CDR3 contains 15 residues. Trimming cost V 3 bases and J 1 base, with 12 bases left between them. CDR1 KGHSH and CDR2 LQKENI come from the germline V gene. This CDR3 reads CASSPENRGQETQYF. The CDR3, as DNA: TGTGCCAGCTCACCTGAAAATAGGGGCCAAGAGACCCAGTACTTC.

The J gene is TRBJ1-1, the V gene TRBV4-3, with TRBD1 identical over 10 bases. After removal of 4 bases from V and 1 base from J, the junction contained 9 bases not matched to a gene. The CDR3 loop spans 17 amino acids. The germline V gene has CDR1 LGHNA and CDR2 YSLEER. CDR3 amino acids: CASSPGTGAYWNTEAFF. The CDR3 nucleotides are TGCGCCAGCAGCCCCGGGACAGGGGCTTATTGGAACACTGAAGCTTTCTTT.

The chain recombines TRBV5-6 with TRBJ1-6, with 12 bases identical to TRBD1. The CDR3 runs to 17 residues. Germline V gives CDR1 SGHDT, CDR2 YYEEEE. V trimming: 2 bases; J trimming: 11 bases; junction bases outside the gene matches: 11. CDR3 sequence: CASSFGTGGANVTPLHF. The CDR3 DNA reads TGTGCCAGCAGCTTCGGGACAGGGGGCGCGAATGTGACACCCCTCCACTTT.

The chain uses TRBV7-9 and TRBJ2-5, with TRBD1 identical over 9 bases. Trimming cost V 5 bases and J 5 bases; bases outside gene matches: 9. Germline V gene lookup returns CDR1 SEHNR and CDR2 FQNEAQ (reference sequence). This CDR3 is 15 amino acids long. CDR3 coding DNA: TGTGCCAGCAGCAGGAGTCGGGACAGGGTTGAGACCCAGTACTTC. Its protein product is CASSRSRDRVETQYF.

The chain joins TRBV5-5 to TRBJ2-3; 8 bases map to TRBD1. CDR1 SGHKS and CDR2 YYEKEE come from the germline V gene (reference sequence). The CDR3 sequence is 15 residues long. The junction had 4 bases not matched to a gene; V was cut back by 4 bases and J by 0 bases. DNA for the CDR3: TGTGCCAGCAGCCTGGACAGGGCGAGCACAGATACGCAGTATTTT. It is translated as CASSLDRASTDTQYF. The variable domain in full, with the rest retrieved from reference TRBV5-5 and TRBJ2-3, is DAGVTQSPTHLIKTRGQQVTLRCSPISGHKSVSWYQQVLGQGPQFIFQYYEKEERGRGNFPDRFSARQFPNYSSELNVNALLLGDSALYLCASSLDRASTDTQYFGPGTRLTVL.

The rearrangement uses TRBV7-9 and TRBJ1-1; D remains ambiguous. Deletions cut 3 bases from V and 0 bases from J, with 5 bases between. This CDR3 comprises 13 residues. The germline CDR1 and CDR2 sequences are SEHNR and FQNEAQ (reference sequence). CDR3 protein: CASSLSVNTEAFF. In DNA, the CDR3 is TGTGCCAGCAGCTTGTCTGTGAACACTGAAGCTTTCTTT.

This rearrangement joins TRBV30 to TRBJ1-2; D is unresolved. The CDR3 runs to 13 residues. CDR1 GTSNPN and CDR2 SVGIG come from the germline V gene (reference sequence). Trimming shortened V by 0 bases and J by 2 bases, and 7 bases separated the two germline ends. CDR3 amino acids: CAWSVIVNYGYTF. The CDR3, as DNA: TGTGCCTGGAGTGTTATCGTCAACTATGGCTACACCTTC.

This chain uses TRBV6-1 with TRBJ2-1, with no clear D. This CDR3 is 12 amino acids long. Germline CDR1 and CDR2: MNHNS and SASEGT. Between the trimmed V and J ends, which lost 5 bases and 9 bases, there was a span of 11 bases. The CDR3 DNA sequence: TGTGCCAGCAGTTTCGGGTCGGCTGAGCAGTTCTTC. Protein product: CASSFGSAEQFF.

The chain has TRBV5-6 and TRBJ1-2, with 7 bases fitting TRBD1. This CDR3 is built from 15 residues. J gave up 8 bases and V 0 bases, and 10 bases lay outside the gene matches. The germline CDR1 and CDR2 sequences are SGHDT and YYEEEE. Here the CDR3 DNA reads TGTGCCAGCAGCTTGGTAGGACAGGACGGAATGGGCTACACCTTC. Protein product: CASSLVGQDGMGYTF.

CDR3 in DNA: TGTGCCAGCAGCTTACCCGGGACAACCAACGGCTACACCTTC. Its protein product is CASSLPGTTNGYTF. This sequence joins TRBV7-4 and TRBJ1-2, with D maybe TRBD1 (6 bases). Germline lookup yields CDR1 SGHVT and CDR2 SQSDAQ. CDR3 length: 14 amino acids. V was trimmed by 2 bases and J by 8 bases, leaving 15 bases between them.

The V gene is TRBV14, the J gene TRBJ1-5; 8 nucleotides line up with TRBD1. Germline trimming cut 3 bases from V and 3 bases from J; bases unmatched to any gene: 4. The CDR3 spans 15 residues. Per the germline V gene, CDR1 is SGHDN and CDR2 is FVKESK. CDR3: CASSQDRAINQPQHF. The CDR3 nucleotides read TGTGCCAGCAGCCAGGACAGGGCCATCAATCAGCCCCAGCATTTT. Complete variable domain (other parts from reference TRBV14 and TRBJ1-5): EAGVTQFPSHSVIEKGQTVTLRCDPISGHDNLYWYRRVMGKEIKFLLHFVKESKQDESGMPNNRFLAERTGGTYSTLKVQPAELEDSGVYFCASSQDRAINQPQHFGDGTRLSIL.

The rearrangement uses TRBV7-2 and TRBJ2-7; TRBD1 is a possible D gene (5 bases). Germline values: CDR1 SGHTA, CDR2 FQGNSA. The CDR3 is made up of 13 amino acids. V lost 1 base to trimming and J lost 6 bases, with 10 bases between them. The CDR3 loop reads CASSLDRQGEQYF. The CDR3 coding sequence is TGTGCCAGCAGCTTAGACAGGCAAGGCGAGCAGTACTTC.

In this sample, this clone turned up a few times. The chain has TRBV6-5 and TRBJ2-7, with 10 bases aligning to TRBD1. The V segment lost 2 bases and the J segment 0 bases; nucleotides outside the gene matches: 4. Germline loops: CDR1 MNHEY, CDR2 SVGAGI. The CDR3 consists of 16 residues. The CDR3 spells CASSYTGTGVSYEQYV. For the CDR3, the DNA is TGTGCCAGCAGTTACACCGGGACAGGGGTCTCCTACGAGCAGTACGTC.

The chain combines TRBV27 with TRBJ1-1; 9 bases map to TRBD1. J was trimmed by 5 bases and V by 0 bases; bases with no gene match: 19. Germline assignment: CDR1 MNHEY and CDR2 SMNVEV (reference sequence). This CDR3 is 20 amino acids long. CDR3 DNA: TGTGCCAGCAGTTTATCGGGCCCCTCCAGACAGGGGGGGTGGGGGACTGAAGCTTTCTTT. Protein product: CASSLSGPSRQGGWGTEAFF.

The rearrangement links TRBV6-1 to TRBJ2-6; possible D gene TRBD1, 5 bases. From germline, CDR1 is MNHNS and CDR2 SASEGT. The CDR3 covers 16 residues. V was shortened by 3 bases and J by 0 bases, with 9 bases between the two germline ends. The CDR3 bases are TGTGCCAGCAGTGATGACAGCTACTCTGGGGCCAACGTCCTGACTTTC. Translation gives CASSDDSYSGANVLTF.

This chain links TRBV14 with TRBJ2-5, with 9 bases identical to TRBD2. Trimming removed 4 bases from V and 3 bases from J; junction bases left unmatched: 9. Germline CDR1 reads SGHDN; CDR2 reads FVKESK. The CDR3 extends over 16 amino acids. The CDR3 protein is CASSPLTSGRKETQYF. For the CDR3, the DNA is TGTGCCAGCAGCCCCCTGACTAGCGGAAGAAAAGAGACCCAGTACTTC.

The chain uses TRBV7-9 and TRBJ1-2, with 8 bases identical to TRBD1. Looked up from germline, CDR1 is SEHNR and CDR2 is FQNEAQ (reference sequence). This CDR3 has 14 residues. The trim removed 5 bases at V and 5 bases at J, leaving 7 bases unmatched. DNA of the CDR3: TGTGCCAGCAGCGCGGACAGGGAGTTATATGGCTACACCTTC. Translating gives CASSADRELYGYTF.

The chain carries TRBV27 and TRBJ2-1; possibly TRBD2 for D (6 bases). Trimming removed 11 bases from V and 4 bases from J, with 15 bases in between. The CDR3 loop spans 13 amino acids. CDR1 MNHEY and CDR2 SMNVEV come from the germline V gene (reference sequence). The CDR3 bases are TGTGCCGCCTGGTCGGGGACTTACAATGAGCAGTTCTTC. Protein sequence: CAAWSGTYNEQFF.

This chain connects TRBV19 to TRBJ2-2, with 13 bases matching TRBD2. The ends lost 5 bases at V and 4 bases at J; junction bases unmatched: 1. Germline V gene lookup returns CDR1 LNHDA and CDR2 SQIVND (reference sequence). The CDR3 covers 15 residues. The CDR3 spells CASSWTSGSTGELFF. CDR3 sequence (DNA): TGTGCCAGTAGTTGGACTAGCGGGAGCACCGGGGAGCTGTTTTTT.

The chain carries TRBV5-6 and TRBJ2-7, with 10 bases aligning to TRBD2. Germline CDR1 and CDR2: SGHDT and YYEEEE. This CDR3 contains 17 residues. Trimming took 2 bases from V and 6 from J; bases not matched to a gene: 14. The CDR3 loop reads CASSLAGPSGSWGEQYF. The CDR3 DNA is TGTGCCAGCAGCTTAGCGGGTCCTAGCGGGAGTTGGGGCGAGCAGTACTTC.

The rearrangement links TRBV7-8 to TRBJ1-3; TRBD1 might be the D (6 bases). CDR3 length: 15 amino acids. CDR1 is SGHVS and CDR2 is FQNEAQ in the germline V gene. Trimming removed 3 bases from V and 1 base from J, with 10 bases in between. CDR3 DNA: TGTGCCAGCAGCTTGAATCAGGGGTCTGGAAACACCATATATTTT. Translating gives CASSLNQGSGNTIYF. Variable domain in full (rest from reference TRBV7-8 and TRBJ1-3): GAGVSQSPRYKVAKRGQDVALRCDPISGHVSLFWYQQALGQGPEFLTYFQNEAQLDKSGLPSDRFFAERPEGSVSTLKIQRTQQEDSAVYLCASSLNQGSGNTIYFGEGSWLTVV.

This clone has just one count. V is TRBV6-5 and J is TRBJ1-2, with TRBD1 matching 11 bases. CDR1 MNHEY and CDR2 SVGAGI come from the germline V gene. CDR3 size: 14 residues. Trimming removed 8 bases from V and 4 bases from J; junction bases left unmatched: 6. The chain's CDR3 is CASRGDRGGYGYTF. The CDR3 DNA reads as TGTGCCAGCCGGGGGGACAGGGGGGGCTATGGCTACACCTTC.

This clone came up once. The chain links TRBV5-1 to TRBJ2-5; 13 bases align to TRBD2. The germline V gene encodes CDR1 SGHRS and CDR2 YFSETQ. V was clipped by 2 bases and J by 3 bases; unmatched bases: 4. The CDR3 has 16 amino acids. The CDR3 DNA reads TGCGCCAGCAGCTTACTAGCGGGGGGGCCAGAAGAGACCCAGTACTTC. It is translated as CASSLLAGGPEETQYF.

On this clone: Other DNA sequences from this sample encode an identical CDR3 as well. This sequence joins TRBV30 and TRBJ1-5; D not certain. CDR1 and CDR2 from the germline V gene are GTSNPN and SVGIG (reference sequence). The CDR3 is made up of 13 amino acids. Trimming removed 1 base from V and 3 bases from J, with 7 bases in between. CDR3 protein: CAWSGQDNQPQHF. Written as DNA, the CDR3 is TGTGCCTGGAGTGGCCAGGACAATCAGCCCCAGCATTTT.

The V call is TRBV5-1, the J call TRBJ2-1, with a weak D call TRBD2 (6 bases). V dropped 5 bases and J dropped 10 bases, with 13 bases sitting between them. This CDR3 has 12 amino acids. Germline V gene lookup returns CDR1 SGHRS and CDR2 YFSETQ. CDR3 region: CASRMGREEQFF. The CDR3 nucleotides are TGCGCCAGCAGGATGGGTCGGGAGGAGCAGTTCTTC.

The chain has TRBV6-5 and TRBJ2-7, with 8 bases that match TRBD1. V was clipped by 6 bases and J by 6 bases; unmatched bases: 13. The CDR3 totals 15 residues. From germline, CDR1 is MNHEY and CDR2 SVGAGI. Here the CDR3 reads CASSNTGTGGFEQYF. For the CDR3, the DNA is TGTGCCAGCAGCAATACGGGGACAGGCGGATTCGAGCAGTACTTC.

V is TRBV7-9 and J is TRBJ1-1, with D possibly matching TRBD1 (6 bases). Germline lookup yields CDR1 SEHNR and CDR2 FQNEAQ (reference sequence). This CDR3 spans 16 amino acids. Trimming removed 2 bases at V and 0 bases at J, with 13 bases between. As DNA, the CDR3 is TGTGCCAGCAGCTTATCGGACAGAGACATGAACACTGAAGCTTTCTTT. It encodes CASSLSDRDMNTEAFF.

This clone was recorded once. V gene TRBV30 combines with J gene TRBJ1-5; TRBD1 agrees at 7 bases. CDR3 length: 13 residues. The germline V gene encodes CDR1 GTSNPN and CDR2 SVGIG (reference sequence). The ends lost 5 bases at V and 7 bases at J; junction bases unmatched: 8. DNA of the CDR3: TGTGCCTGGTCCGACAGGGAGGAACAGCCCCAGCATTTT. It translates to CAWSDREEQPQHF.

The chain is built from TRBV28 and TRBJ2-7; a weak D match, TRBD1 (6 bases). The germline gives CDR1 MDHEN, CDR2 SYDVKM. Trimming pared 5 bases from V and 3 bases from J, leaving 17 bases between. This CDR3 region has 15 residues. The CDR3 region is CASSPAREGGYEQYF. The CDR3, as DNA: TGTGCCAGCAGTCCAGCCCGTGAAGGGGGCTACGAGCAGTACTTC.

Here the CDR3 DNA reads TGTGCCAGCAGCTTAGGGAGGGGTTCTCCATCCTACGAGCAGTACTTC. Amino acid sequence: CASSLGRGSPSYEQYF. V is TRBV7-8 and J is TRBJ2-7; D possibly corresponds to TRBD2 (6 bases). The CDR3 runs 16 residues. Germline lookup yields CDR1 SGHVS and CDR2 FQNEAQ. The V gene lost 1 base and the J gene lost 1 base, with 14 bases spanning the gap.

The chain uses TRBV21-1 and TRBJ1-5; the tabulated D call, TRBD1, remains unverified against the DNA. TRBV21-1 is termed a pseudogene. The CDR3 sequence is 15 residues long. The CDR3 DNA reads as TGTGCCAGAGCACTGGGCAGTTGTAGATATCAGCCCCAGCATTTT. Translated: CARALGSCRYQPQHF.